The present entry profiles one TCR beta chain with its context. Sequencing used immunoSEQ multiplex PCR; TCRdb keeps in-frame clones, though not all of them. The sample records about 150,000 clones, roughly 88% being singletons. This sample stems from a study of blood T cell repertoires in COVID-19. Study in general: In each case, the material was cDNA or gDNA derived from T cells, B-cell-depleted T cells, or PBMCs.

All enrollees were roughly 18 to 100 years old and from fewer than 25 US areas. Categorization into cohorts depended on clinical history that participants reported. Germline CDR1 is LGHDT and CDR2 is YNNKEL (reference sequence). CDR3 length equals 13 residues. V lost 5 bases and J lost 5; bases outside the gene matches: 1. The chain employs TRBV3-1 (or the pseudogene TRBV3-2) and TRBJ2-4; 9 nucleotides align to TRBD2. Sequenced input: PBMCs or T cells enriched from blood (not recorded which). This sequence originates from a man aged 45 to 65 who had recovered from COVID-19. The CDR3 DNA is TGTGCCAGCAGCAGACTAGCGGAAAACATTCAGTACTTC. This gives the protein CASSRLAENIQYF.